These 27 T cell receptor beta chains share one sample of origin, sequenced in a study of a mutant IDH1 vaccine in newly diagnosed glioma. The antigens for these receptors are not known. Time point in this sample: week 35, safety follow-up. Vaccination used 300 ug of mutant IDH1 20-mer peptide per dose, with topical imiquimod. Measured with immunoSEQ multiplex PCR; TCRdb has only the in-frame clones, and not every one. The sample includes approximately 60,000 clones, 74% seen only once; the top ten take roughly 4.3%. Sample: PBMCs, taken from a glioma patient whose treatment included an IDH1 peptide vaccine. The receptor source for this set is a middle-aged man with glioma.

Many counts were recorded for this clone. J is TRBJ2-3 and V is TRBV7-9, with 7 bases that match TRBD1. Germline trimming cut 1 base from V and 1 base from J; bases unmatched to any gene: 11. Germline V gives CDR1 SEHNR, CDR2 FQNEAQ (reference sequence). The length of the CDR3 is 18 residues. The CDR3 DNA sequence: TGTGCCAGCAGCTTAGTAGGGTCGTCCGGGACAGGCACAGATACGCAGTATTTT. Translation gives CASSLVGSSGTGTDTQYF. The variable domain in full, with the rest retrieved from reference TRBV7-9 and TRBJ2-3, is DTGVSQNPRHKITKRGQNVTFRCDPISEHNRLYWYRQTLGQGPEFLTYFQNEAQLEKSRLLSDRFSAERPKGSFSTLEIQRTEQGDSAMYLCASSLVGSSGTGTDTQYFGPGTRLTVL.

This clone was observed a handful of times. V gene TRBV4-2 combines with J gene TRBJ2-2, with 8 bases lining up with TRBD1. The CDR3 sequence is 15 residues long. Germline V gene data show CDR1 as LGHNA and CDR2 as YNFKEQ. With V trimmed by 7 bases and J by 4 bases, 8 bases remained unmatched. Here the CDR3 reads CASTIDRGSTGELFF. CDR3 nucleotide sequence: TGTGCCAGCACCATTGACAGGGGATCCACCGGGGAGCTGTTTTTT.

The chain combines TRBV19 with TRBJ1-2; D possibly corresponds to TRBD1 (6 bases). The CDR3 loop spans 13 amino acids. Germline CDR1 is LNHDA and CDR2 is SQIVND (reference sequence). Deletions cut 8 bases from V and 3 bases from J, with 13 bases between. CDR3 DNA: TGTGCCAGTTTACAGGGATTGGACTATGGCTACACCTTC. Translated: CASLQGLDYGYTF.

The V and J genes are TRBV14 and TRBJ2-6; D is unresolved. Germline CDR1 is SGHDN and CDR2 is FVKESK. Between the trimmed V and J ends, which lost 5 bases and 0 bases, there was a span of 8 bases. The CDR3 runs 15 residues. CDR3 nucleotides: TGTGCCAGCAGCGAGCTGACCTCTGGGGCCAACGTCCTGACTTTC. This codes for CASSELTSGANVLTF.

This clone has just a few counts. The genes are TRBV5-6 and TRBJ1-5, with 11 bases that match TRBD1. The CDR3 contains 17 residues. Trimming took 4 bases from V and 4 from J; bases not matched to a gene: 10. CDR1 SGHDT and CDR2 YYEEEE come from the germline V gene. The CDR3 spells CASSRELDRGPNQPQHF. CDR3 coding DNA: TGTGCCAGCAGCCGGGAACTGGACAGGGGGCCTAATCAGCCCCAGCATTTT.

The chain employs TRBV5-6 and TRBJ2-3, with D tentatively TRBD2 (6 bases). V lost 2 bases and J lost 0, with 16 bases in between. CDR1 and CDR2 from the germline V gene are SGHDT and YYEEEE. The CDR3 loop spans 17 amino acids. CDR3 DNA: TGTGCCAGCAGCTTTATCACAGGAGGGGTGAGCACAGATACGCAGTATTTT. Its protein product is CASSFITGGVSTDTQYF.

The chain has TRBV18 and TRBJ2-7; a possible D gene is TRBD1 (6 bases). This CDR3 spans 15 amino acids. The ends were cut back, 6 bases at V and 5 bases at J, with 20 bases in the middle. Germline V lookup: CDR1 KGHSH, CDR2 LQKENI. CDR3 DNA: TGTGCCAGCTCCCTATCAGCAGGGGCTCTGGACGAGCAGTACTTC. Protein sequence: CASSLSAGALDEQYF.

A single count supports this clone. The CDR3 nucleotides read TGTGCCTGGGCCGGACAGGGAAACACCGGGGAGCTGTTTTTT. This translates into CAWAGQGNTGELFF. The chain joins TRBV30 to TRBJ2-2, with 8 nucleotides matching TRBD1. V was clipped by 5 bases and J by 2 bases; unmatched bases: 4. This CDR3 region has 14 residues. Germline CDR1 reads GTSNPN; CDR2 reads SVGIG (reference sequence). Full variable domain (missing parts from reference TRBV30 and TRBJ2-2): SQTIHQWPATLVQPVGSPLSLECTVEGTSNPNLYWYRQAAGRGLQLLFYSVGIGQISSEVPQNLSASRPQDRQFILSSKKLLLSDSGFYLCAWAGQGNTGELFFGEGSRLTVL.

The table lists this clone with a count of one. The CDR3 DNA reads TGTGCCAGCAGCCTACGAAACACTGAAGCTTTCTTT. Its translation is CASSLRNTEAFF. The chain uses TRBV6-5 and TRBJ1-1; D is unresolved. CDR3 length equals 12 residues. CDR1 is MNHEY, CDR2 SVGAGI, per germline. The ends were cut back, 6 bases at V and 2 bases at J, with 7 bases in the middle.

This clone has just one count. The chain carries TRBV4-1 and TRBJ1-1; D is ambiguous. Looked up from germline, CDR1 is MGHRA and CDR2 is YSYEKL. Trimming took 3 bases from V and 2 from J, leaving 10 bases between them. The CDR3 is 14 residues long. The CDR3 protein is CASSHRTANTEAFF. For the CDR3, the DNA is TGCGCCAGCAGCCACAGGACGGCCAACACTGAAGCTTTCTTT.

This chain uses TRBV27 with TRBJ2-7; D may be TRBD1 (6 bases). Trimming removed 4 bases from V and 6 bases from J, with 16 bases in between. In germline, CDR1 is MNHEY, CDR2 SMNVEV (reference sequence). CDR3 length: 14 residues. The CDR3: CASSSYRELAEQYF. The DNA for the CDR3 is TGTGCCAGCAGTTCCTACAGGGAACTCGCCGAGCAGTACTTC.

V usage is TRBV25-1 and J usage is TRBJ2-7, with 12 bases that match TRBD1. J lost 12 bases, V lost 0 bases, and 9 bases had no gene match. Germline V gene lookup returns CDR1 MGHDK and CDR2 SYGVNS. This CDR3 has 15 residues. CDR3 DNA sequence: TGTGCCAGCAGTGAATATGGAGGGACAGGGGGCGCACTGTACTTC. Its protein is CASSEYGGTGGALYF.

The genes are TRBV27 and TRBJ2-7, with 8 bases that match TRBD1. The V and J ends lost 5 bases and 5 bases, in that order; junction bases with no gene match: 11. The CDR3 runs to 15 residues. CDR1 is MNHEY and CDR2 is SMNVEV in the germline V gene (reference sequence). The CDR3 coding sequence is TGTGCCAGCAGTGCGCCGGGACAGGTTAACGACGAGCAGTACTTC. It translates to CASSAPGQVNDEQYF.

The rearrangement links TRBV5-6 to TRBJ1-5; D is undetermined. Trimming shortened V by 4 bases and J by 0 bases, and 5 bases separated the two germline ends. The CDR3 runs 13 residues. Germline assignment: CDR1 SGHDT and CDR2 YYEEEE. The CDR3 reads CASSQYSNQPQHF. The CDR3 DNA reads TGTGCCAGCAGCCAATATAGCAATCAGCCCCAGCATTTT.

The chain has TRBV4-3 and TRBJ2-2; D not resolved. This CDR3 has 14 amino acids. Per the germline V gene, CDR1 is LGHNA and CDR2 is YSLEER. Trimming removed 1 base at V and 1 base at J, with 4 bases between. The CDR3 DNA is TGCGCCAGCAGCCAAGGGCGGAACACCGGGGAGCTGTTTTTT. Translated: CASSQGRNTGELFF.

The chain uses TRBV7-8 and TRBJ2-7, with D perhaps matching TRBD1 (5 bases). Trimming shortened V by 0 bases and J by 6 bases, and 12 bases separated the two germline ends. Germline values: CDR1 SGHVS, CDR2 FQNEAQ. The CDR3 length is 14 residues. The CDR3 coding sequence is TGTGCCAGCAGCTTAGCCCAGGGAACGGGCGAGCAGTACTTC. Translating it yields CASSLAQGTGEQYF.

The chain has TRBV9 and TRBJ1-1; D is perhaps TRBD1 (6 bases). Germline values: CDR1 SGDLS, CDR2 YYNGEE. The CDR3 sequence is 15 residues long. V was clipped by 3 bases and J by 4 bases, with 16 bases between them. CDR3 nucleotides: TGTGCCAGCAGCGATGCAGGGGCCCGGGGCACTGAAGCTTTCTTT. Translated, it gives CASSDAGARGTEAFF.

The V gene is TRBV18, the J gene TRBJ1-4; D unresolved. Trimming took 2 bases from V and 5 from J, leaving 6 bases between them. This CDR3 region has 13 residues. CDR1 is KGHSH, CDR2 LQKENI, per germline. CDR3: CASSPDGNEKLFF. DNA for the CDR3: TGTGCCAGCTCACCAGATGGGAATGAAAAACTGTTTTTT.

The chain links TRBV20-1 to TRBJ1-1; TRBD1 matches 8 bases. The CDR3 loop spans 11 amino acids. Germline lookup yields CDR1 DFQATT and CDR2 SNEGSKA (reference sequence). CDR3 DNA: TGCAGGACACAGGGGGGTTCTGAAGCTTTCTTT. Protein sequence: CRTQGGSEAFF.

The V and J genes are TRBV30 and TRBJ2-2; TRBD2 agrees at 11 bases. The CDR3 spans 15 residues. Trimming cost V 4 bases and J 3 bases; bases outside gene matches: 4. Germline CDR1 and CDR2: GTSNPN and SVGIG (reference sequence). CDR3 loop: CAWTLAGGDTGELFF. For the CDR3, the DNA is TGTGCCTGGACCCTAGCGGGGGGCGACACCGGGGAGCTGTTTTTT.

This chain connects TRBV29-1 to TRBJ1-2; tentatively, D is TRBD1 (6 bases). V lost 6 bases and J lost 7, with 18 bases in between. This CDR3 is 13 amino acids long. Germline values: CDR1 SQVTM, CDR2 ANQGSEA. CDR3 protein: CSVDPTGIGGYTF. The CDR3 DNA follows: TGCAGCGTGGACCCTACAGGGATAGGTGGCTACACCTTC.

This clone was recorded only once. The chain carries TRBV30 and TRBJ2-7; D is unresolved. CDR3 length: 12 residues. V was cut by 0 bases and J by 6 bases, with 9 bases left in between. Germline V gene lookup returns CDR1 GTSNPN and CDR2 SVGIG (reference sequence). The CDR3 spells CAWSVGLLEQYF. The CDR3 DNA sequence: TGTGCCTGGAGTGTAGGGCTTCTCGAGCAGTACTTC. Using reference TRBV30 and TRBJ2-7 for the parts outside the CDR3, the full variable domain is SQTIHQWPATLVQPVGSPLSLECTVEGTSNPNLYWYRQAAGRGLQLLFYSVGIGQISSEVPQNLSASRPQDRQFILSSKKLLLSDSGFYLCAWSVGLLEQYFGPGTRLTVT.

A single count supports this clone. The genes are TRBV2 and TRBJ1-1, with unresolved D. CDR3 length equals 14 residues. Germline CDR1 reads SNHLY; CDR2 reads FYNNEI. V was trimmed by 10 bases and J by 3 bases, leaving 18 bases between them. The DNA for the CDR3 is TGTGCCACCACCATCCGGGCTCGGGACACTGAAGCTTTCTTT. Its protein product is CATTIRARDTEAFF.

V usage is TRBV30 and J usage is TRBJ2-2, with D perhaps TRBD2 (7 bases). V lost 4 bases to trimming and J lost 6 bases, with 27 bases between them. The germline V gene has CDR1 GTSNPN and CDR2 SVGIG (reference sequence). The length of the CDR3 is 18 residues. The CDR3 sequence: CAWIQPGLRGGGAGELFF. Written as DNA, the CDR3 is TGTGCCTGGATCCAACCCGGGCTTCGCGGGGGCGGGGCCGGGGAGCTGTTTTTT.

The chain carries TRBV6-5 and TRBJ2-7; D may match TRBD1 or TRBD2 (5 bases each). The germline gives CDR1 MNHEY, CDR2 SVGAGI. Between the trimmed V and J ends, which lost 8 bases and 0 bases, there was a span of 11 bases. This CDR3 is 13 amino acids long. The CDR3 here is CASWGTGSYEQYF. The CDR3 region has the DNA TGTGCCAGCTGGGGGACCGGCTCCTACGAGCAGTACTTC.

J is TRBJ1-2 and V is TRBV6-5; a possible D gene is TRBD1 (5 bases). The germline V gene encodes CDR1 MNHEY and CDR2 SVGAGI. The CDR3 contains 14 residues. The V gene lost 5 bases and the J gene lost 2 bases, with 12 bases spanning the gap. The CDR3 bases are TGTGCCAGCAGTCCGCGGAAGGGGAACTATGGCTACACCTTC. It encodes CASSPRKGNYGYTF.

The chain has TRBV5-5 and TRBJ1-2; 7 bases line up with TRBD1. Looked up from germline, CDR1 is SGHKS and CDR2 is YYEKEE (reference sequence). Losses at the gene ends were 5 bases for V and 4 bases for J; bases not matched to a gene: 14. The CDR3 length is 16 residues. Here the CDR3 DNA reads TGTGCCAGCAGACCCTCCGGGACAGCGAGACTCTATGGCTACACCTTC. This translates into CASRPSGTARLYGYTF.